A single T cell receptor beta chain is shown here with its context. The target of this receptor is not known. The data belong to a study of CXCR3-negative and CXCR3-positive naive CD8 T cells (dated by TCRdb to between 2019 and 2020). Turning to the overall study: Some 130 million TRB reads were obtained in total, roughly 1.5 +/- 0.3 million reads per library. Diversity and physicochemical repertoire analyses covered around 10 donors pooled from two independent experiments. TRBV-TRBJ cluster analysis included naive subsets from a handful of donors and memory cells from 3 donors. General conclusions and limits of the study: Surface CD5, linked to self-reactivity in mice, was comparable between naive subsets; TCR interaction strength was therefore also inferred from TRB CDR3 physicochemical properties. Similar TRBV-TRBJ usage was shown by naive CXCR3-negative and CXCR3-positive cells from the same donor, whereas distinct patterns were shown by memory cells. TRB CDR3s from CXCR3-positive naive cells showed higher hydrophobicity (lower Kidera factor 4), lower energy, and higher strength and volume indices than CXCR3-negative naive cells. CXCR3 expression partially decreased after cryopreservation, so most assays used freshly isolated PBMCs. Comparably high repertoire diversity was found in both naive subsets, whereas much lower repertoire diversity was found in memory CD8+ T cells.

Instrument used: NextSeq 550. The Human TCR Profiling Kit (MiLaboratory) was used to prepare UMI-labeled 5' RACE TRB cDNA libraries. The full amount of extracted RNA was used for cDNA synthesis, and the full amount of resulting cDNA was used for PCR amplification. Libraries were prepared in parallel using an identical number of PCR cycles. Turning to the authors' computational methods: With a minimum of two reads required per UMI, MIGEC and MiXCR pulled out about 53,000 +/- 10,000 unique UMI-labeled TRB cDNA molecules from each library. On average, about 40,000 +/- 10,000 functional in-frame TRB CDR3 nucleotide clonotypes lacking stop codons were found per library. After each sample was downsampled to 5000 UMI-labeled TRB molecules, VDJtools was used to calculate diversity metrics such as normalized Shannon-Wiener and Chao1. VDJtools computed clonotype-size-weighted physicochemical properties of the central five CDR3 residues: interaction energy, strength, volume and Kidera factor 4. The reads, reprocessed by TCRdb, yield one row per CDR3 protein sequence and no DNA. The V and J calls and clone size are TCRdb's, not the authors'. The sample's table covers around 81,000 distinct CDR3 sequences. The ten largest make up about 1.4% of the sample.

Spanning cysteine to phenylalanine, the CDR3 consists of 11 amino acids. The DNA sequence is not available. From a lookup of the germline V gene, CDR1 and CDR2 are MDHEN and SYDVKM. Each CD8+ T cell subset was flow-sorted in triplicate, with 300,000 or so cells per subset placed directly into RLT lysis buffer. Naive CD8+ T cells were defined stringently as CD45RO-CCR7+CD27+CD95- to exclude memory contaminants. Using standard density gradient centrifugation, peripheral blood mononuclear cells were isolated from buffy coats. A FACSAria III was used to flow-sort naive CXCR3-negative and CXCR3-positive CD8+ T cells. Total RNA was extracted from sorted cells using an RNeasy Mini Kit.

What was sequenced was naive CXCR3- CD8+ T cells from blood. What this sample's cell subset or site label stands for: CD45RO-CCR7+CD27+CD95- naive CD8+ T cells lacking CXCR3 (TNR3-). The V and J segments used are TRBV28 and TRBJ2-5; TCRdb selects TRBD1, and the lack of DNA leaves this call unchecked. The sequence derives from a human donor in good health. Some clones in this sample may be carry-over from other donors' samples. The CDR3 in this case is CASRGPETQYF.